These T cell receptor beta chains were read from a single sample in a study of blood T cell repertoires in COVID-19. TCRdb's table, derived via immunoSEQ multiplex PCR, lists solely in-frame clones and lacks some. The data show some 250,000 clones, about 86% seen once. Sequencing was carried out using peripheral blood. All receptors derive from a woman in her sixties with active or convalescent COVID-19. CDR3s include the opening cysteine and the closing phenylalanine or tryptophan. A D gene is named only where the DNA matches it firmly. Not all rows give a size; the values are once, few, many and, for expanded clones, a class.

j_call	d_call	clone_size	v_call	cdr3_aa	cdr3_nt
TRBJ1-1	-	-	TRBV5-4	CASSEQVNTEAFF	TGTGCCAGCAGTGAACAGGTGAACACTGAAGCTTTCTTT
TRBJ2-7	-	-	TRBV29-1	CSVVIASYEQYF	TGCAGCGTTGTGATAGCCTCCTACGAGCAGTACTTC
TRBJ2-1	TRBD2	-	TRBV7-3	CASSSGLAGGWSSYNEQFF	TGTGCCAGCAGCTCCGGACTAGCGGGGGGCTGGAGCTCCTACAATGAGCAGTTCTTC
TRBJ1-5	TRBD1	-	TRBV6-5	CASGTASNQPQHF	TGTGCCAGCGGGACAGCTAGCAATCAGCCCCAGCATTTT
TRBJ1-4	TRBD1	-	TRBV9	CASSGQGNEKLFF	TGTGCCAGCAGCGGACAGGGTAATGAAAAACTGTTTTTT
TRBJ2-3	TRBD2	-	TRBV7-6	CASSLARSGGLPDTQYF	TGTGCCAGCAGCTTAGCGCGATCGGGGGGGCTCCCAGATACGCAGTATTTT
TRBJ1-2	-	-	TRBV6-2/TRBV6-3	CASSYTQGRGGYTF	TGTGCCAGCAGTTACACGCAGGGGAGGGGAGGCTACACCTTC
TRBJ2-4	TRBD1	-	TRBV10-3	CAISESDRRNIQYF	TGTGCCATCAGTGAGTCGGACAGGAGAAACATTCAGTACTTC
TRBJ1-4	TRBD1	-	TRBV27	CASSSPGTGENEKLFF	TGTGCCAGCAGTTCCCCCGGGACAGGGGAAAATGAAAAACTGTTTTTT
TRBJ1-1	TRBD1	-	TRBV19	CASSITGGSGSEAFF	TGTGCCAGTAGTATAACAGGGGGTAGCGGGTCTGAAGCTTTCTTT
TRBJ2-3	TRBD2	-	TRBV7-3	CASSRQLGTSGGRSTDTQYF	TGTGCCAGCAGCCGACAACTCGGGACTAGCGGGGGACGTAGCACAGATACGCAGTATTTT
TRBJ2-5	-	-	TRBV5-1	CASSLKGPQETQYF	TGCGCCAGCAGCTTGAAGGGGCCCCAAGAGACCCAGTACTTC
TRBJ2-3	-	-	TRBV4-3	CASSQTGSSGDTQYF	TGCGCCAGCAGCCAAACAGGTTCCTCGGGAGATACGCAGTATTTT
TRBJ2-2	TRBD1	-	TRBV3-1/TRBV3-2	CASSQTGGQTGELFF	TGTGCCAGCAGCCAGACAGGGGGCCAAACCGGGGAGCTGTTTTTT
TRBJ1-1	-	-	TRBV5-1	CASSLNPGGAPANTEAFF	TGCGCCAGCAGCTTGAACCCCGGGGGGGCACCCGCAAACACTGAAGCTTTCTTT
TRBJ1-1	-	-	TRBV9	CASAEGMNTEAFF	TGTGCCAGCGCAGAGGGTATGAACACTGAAGCTTTCTTT
TRBJ2-4	TRBD2	-	TRBV13	CASSPRAASGGVAKNIQYF	TGTGCCAGCAGCCCTAGAGCGGCTAGCGGGGGGGTAGCCAAAAACATTCAGTACTTC
TRBJ1-1	TRBD1	-	TRBV19	CASSMDRGNTEAFF	TGTGCCAGTAGTATGGACAGGGGGAACACTGAAGCTTTCTTT
TRBJ2-1	TRBD1	-	TRBV6-5	CASSGGQETYNEQFF	TGTGCCAGCAGCGGTGGACAGGAGACGTACAATGAGCAGTTCTTC
TRBJ1-2	TRBD1	once	TRBV29-1	CSVADRGHYGYTF	TGCAGCGTTGCTGACAGGGGCCACTATGGCTACACCTTC
TRBJ2-2	-	-	TRBV7-6	CASSLARGGESDTGELFF	TGTGCCAGCAGCTTAGCTAGGGGGGGCGAATCGGACACCGGGGAGCTGTTTTTT
TRBJ1-3	TRBD1	-	TRBV19	CASSLPRGLRNTIYF	TGTGCCAGTAGTCTACCGAGGGGGCTACGAAACACCATATATTTT
TRBJ1-1	-	-	TRBV19	CASSIRALAFF	TGTGCCAGTAGCATCCGCGCACTAGCTTTCTTT
TRBJ1-2	TRBD1	-	TRBV19	CASIPPGTGGSYGYTF	TGTGCCAGTATACCGCCCGGGACAGGGGGCTCCTATGGCTACACCTTC
TRBJ2-7	-	few	TRBV19	CASSSTGLGYEQYF	TGTGCCAGTAGTTCCACAGGGTTGGGCTACGAGCAGTACTTC
TRBJ2-3	-	-	TRBV4-2	CASNIGRRSGESTDTQYF	TGTGCCAGCAATATTGGGCGCCGATCGGGGGAGAGCACAGATACGCAGTATTTT
TRBJ2-3	-	-	TRBV24-1	CATSDSPGGRTDTQYF	TGTGCCACCAGTGATTCGCCCGGGGGGCGGACAGATACGCAGTATTTT
TRBJ2-5	TRBD2	-	TRBV5-1	CASSLGSGGTRTQYF	TGCGCCAGCAGCTTGGGTAGCGGGGGTACTCGGACCCAGTACTTC
TRBJ1-1	-	-	TRBV6-5	CASSYAQGIVAFF	TGTGCCAGCAGTTACGCCCAGGGCATTGTGGCTTTCTTT
TRBJ1-1	-	-	TRBV19	CASSMVGWNTEAFF	TGTGCCAGTAGTATGGTGGGCTGGAACACTGAAGCTTTCTTT
TRBJ2-3	-	-	TRBV4-3	CASSQQGGLWDTQYF	TGCGCCAGCAGCCAGCAGGGGGGTCTTTGGGATACGCAGTATTTT
TRBJ1-5	-	-	TRBV5-4	CASSLDSGPQHF	TGTGCCAGCAGCTTGGACAGCGGGCCCCAGCATTTT
TRBJ2-1	TRBD1	-	TRBV18	CASSLSTLAGTGKPNEQFF	TGTGCCAGCTCACTATCTACTCTAGCCGGGACAGGGAAGCCCAATGAGCAGTTCTTC
TRBJ2-1	-	few	TRBV5-1	CASSLSGHYNEQFF	TGCGCCAGCAGCTTGTCCGGACATTACAATGAGCAGTTCTTC
TRBJ2-7	-	-	TRBV6-5	CASSYSVLVVSYEQYF	TGTGCCAGCAGTTACTCGGTCCTAGTAGTTTCCTACGAGCAGTACTTC
TRBJ1-2	TRBD1	once	TRBV6-5	CASSYSTGVNYGYTF	TGTGCCAGCAGTTATTCGACAGGGGTCAACTATGGCTACACCTTC
TRBJ1-4	TRBD1	-	TRBV5-6	CASSLGTGEKLFF	TGTGCCAGCAGCTTAGGGACAGGAGAAAAACTGTTTTTT
TRBJ1-2	TRBD1	once	TRBV4-3	CASSQGVDRAVYGYTF	TGCGCCAGCAGCCAAGGGGTGGACAGGGCCGTCTATGGCTACACCTTC
TRBJ2-5	-	-	TRBV10-3	CAIGSGGTQETQYF	TGTGCCATCGGATCAGGGGGGACCCAAGAGACCCAGTACTTC
TRBJ2-7	TRBD2	-	TRBV15	CATSRVLAGAYEQYF	TGTGCCACCAGCAGAGTCCTAGCGGGTGCCTACGAGCAGTACTTC